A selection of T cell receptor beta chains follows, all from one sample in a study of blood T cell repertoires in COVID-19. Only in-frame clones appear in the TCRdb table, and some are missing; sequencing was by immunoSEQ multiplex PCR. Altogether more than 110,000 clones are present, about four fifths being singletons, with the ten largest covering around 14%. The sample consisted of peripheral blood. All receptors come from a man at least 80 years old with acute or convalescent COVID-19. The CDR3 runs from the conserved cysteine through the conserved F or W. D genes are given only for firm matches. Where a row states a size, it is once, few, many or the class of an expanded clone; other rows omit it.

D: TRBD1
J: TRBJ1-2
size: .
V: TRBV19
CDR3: CASTMGQGNYGYTF
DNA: TGTGCCAGTACCATGGGACAGGGCAACTATGGCTACACCTTC

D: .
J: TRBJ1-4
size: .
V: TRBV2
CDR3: CASGGNEKLFF
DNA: TGTGCCAGCGGCGGTAATGAAAAACTGTTTTTT

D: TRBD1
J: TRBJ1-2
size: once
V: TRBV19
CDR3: CASSIMGTGAAYGYTF
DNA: TGTGCCAGTAGTATAATGGGGACAGGGGCGGCCTATGGCTACACCTTC

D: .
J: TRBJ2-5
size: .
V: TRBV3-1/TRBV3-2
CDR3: CASSVRETQYF
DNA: TGTGCCAGCAGCGTGCGGGAGACCCAGTACTTC

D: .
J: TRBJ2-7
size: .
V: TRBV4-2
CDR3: CASSQDRGKEQYF
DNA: TGTGCCAGCAGCCAAGATCGCGGGAAAGAGCAGTACTTC

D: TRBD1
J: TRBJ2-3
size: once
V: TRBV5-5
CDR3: CASSPGTGGRTDTQYF
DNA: TGTGCCAGCAGCCCCGGGACAGGGGGCCGCACAGATACGCAGTATTTT

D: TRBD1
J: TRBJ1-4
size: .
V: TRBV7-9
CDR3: CASSSRQGGTNEKLFF
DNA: TGTGCCAGCAGCTCTAGACAGGGGGGAACTAATGAAAAACTGTTTTTT

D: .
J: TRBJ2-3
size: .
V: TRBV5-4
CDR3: CASSLRRDLRTDTQYF
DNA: TGTGCCAGCAGCCTAAGGAGGGACTTAAGGACAGATACGCAGTATTTT

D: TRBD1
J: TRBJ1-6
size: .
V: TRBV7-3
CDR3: CASSSSGGSYNSPLHF
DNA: TGTGCCAGCAGCTCCTCAGGGGGCTCCTATAATTCACCCCTCCACTTT

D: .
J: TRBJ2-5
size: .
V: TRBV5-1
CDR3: CASRTGSGETQYF
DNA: TGCGCCAGCAGGACGGGATCAGGAGAGACCCAGTACTTC

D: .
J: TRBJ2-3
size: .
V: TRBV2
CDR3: CASARSSSTDTQYF
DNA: TGTGCCAGCGCTCGTTCCTCCAGCACAGATACACAGTATTTT

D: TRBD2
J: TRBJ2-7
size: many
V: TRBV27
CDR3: CASSLVAGGGGEQYF
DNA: TGTGCCAGCAGTCTGGTAGCGGGGGGCGGGGGCGAGCAGTACTTC

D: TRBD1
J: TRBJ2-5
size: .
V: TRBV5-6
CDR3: CASSLAGQGKETQYF
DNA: TGTGCCAGCAGCTTGGCTGGACAGGGCAAAGAGACCCAGTACTTC

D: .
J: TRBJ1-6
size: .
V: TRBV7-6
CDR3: CASSSRNSNNSPLHF
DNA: TGTGCCAGCAGCTCCAGGAATTCCAATAATTCACCCCTCCACTTT

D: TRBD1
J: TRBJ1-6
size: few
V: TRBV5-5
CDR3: CASSLGTGGSSPLHF
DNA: TGTGCCAGCAGCTTGGGTACAGGGGGCAGTTCACCCCTCCACTTT

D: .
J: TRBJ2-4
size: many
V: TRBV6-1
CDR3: CASSDRGGNIQYF
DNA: TGTGCCAGCAGTGACAGGGGTGGGAACATTCAGTACTTC

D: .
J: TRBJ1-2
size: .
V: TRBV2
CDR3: CASSPTGTIYGYTF
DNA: TGTGCCAGCAGTCCGACGGGGACAATCTATGGCTACACCTTC

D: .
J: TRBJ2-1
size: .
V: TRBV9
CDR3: CASSVGGNNEQFF
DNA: TGTGCCAGCAGCGTTGGGGGGAACAATGAGCAGTTCTTC

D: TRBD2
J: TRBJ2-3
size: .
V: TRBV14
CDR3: CASSQDRGGGAIDTQYF
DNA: TGTGCCAGCAGCCAAGATAGGGGCGGGGGGGCCATAGATACGCAGTATTTT

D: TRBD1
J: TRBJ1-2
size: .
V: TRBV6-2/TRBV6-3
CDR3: CASSYSSTTGVNGYTF
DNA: TGTGCCAGCAGTTACTCGAGTACGACAGGGGTAAATGGCTACACCTTC

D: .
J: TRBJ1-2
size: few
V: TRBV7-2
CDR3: CASSLVAGAGNYGYTF
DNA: TGTGCCAGCAGCTTAGTGGCCGGGGCGGGAAACTATGGCTACACCTTC

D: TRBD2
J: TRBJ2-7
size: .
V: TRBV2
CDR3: CASSEPPGGQYF
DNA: TGTGCCAGCAGTGAACCTCCGGGGGGGCAGTACTTC

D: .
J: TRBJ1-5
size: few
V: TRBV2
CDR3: CASSEEASNQPQHF
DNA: TGTGCCAGCAGTGAAGAAGCTAGCAATCAGCCCCAGCATTTT

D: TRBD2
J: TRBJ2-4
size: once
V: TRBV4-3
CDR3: CASSFSTTSGSLHGAKNIQYF
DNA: TGCGCCAGCAGCTTCTCTACTACCAGCGGGAGTCTTCATGGGGCCAAAAACATTCAGTACTTC

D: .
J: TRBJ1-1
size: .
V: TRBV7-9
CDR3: CASSFPTGWNTEAFF
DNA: TGTGCCAGCAGCTTCCCGACAGGTTGGAACACTGAAGCTTTCTTT

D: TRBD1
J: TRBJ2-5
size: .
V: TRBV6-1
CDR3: CASSEAWTGGIGGQETQYF
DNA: TGTGCCAGCAGTGAAGCTTGGACAGGGGGCATCGGTGGCCAAGAGACCCAGTACTTC

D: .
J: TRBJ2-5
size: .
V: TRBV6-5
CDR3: CASRGIGETQYF
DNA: TGTGCCAGTCGTGGCATCGGGGAGACCCAGTACTTC

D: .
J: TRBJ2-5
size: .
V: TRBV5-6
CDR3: CASSLDYAETQYF
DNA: TGTGCCAGCAGCTTGGACTATGCAGAGACCCAGTACTTC

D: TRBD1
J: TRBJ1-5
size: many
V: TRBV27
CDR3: CASSPILDRGDQPQHF
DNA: TGTGCCAGCAGTCCCATCCTCGACAGGGGGGATCAGCCCCAGCATTTT

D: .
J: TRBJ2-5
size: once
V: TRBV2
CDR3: CASSPIRGETQYF
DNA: TGTGCCAGCAGTCCAATTCGGGGGGAGACCCAGTACTTC

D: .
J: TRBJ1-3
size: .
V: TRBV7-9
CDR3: CASSLGFSYSGAGNTIYF
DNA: TGTGCCAGCAGCTTAGGATTCTCGTATAGCGGGGCTGGAAACACCATATATTTT

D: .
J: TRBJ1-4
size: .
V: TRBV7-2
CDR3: CASSLNRGNEKLFF
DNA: TGTGCCAGCAGCTTAAATAGGGGTAATGAAAAACTGTTTTTT

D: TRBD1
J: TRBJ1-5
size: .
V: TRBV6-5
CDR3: CASSLKGQGNQPQHF
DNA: TGTGCCAGCAGTTTAAAAGGACAGGGAAATCAGCCCCAGCATTTT

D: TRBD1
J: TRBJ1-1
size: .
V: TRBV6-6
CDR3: CASSYSWTGGTEAFF
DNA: TGTGCCAGCAGTTACTCGTGGACAGGGGGGACTGAAGCTTTCTTT

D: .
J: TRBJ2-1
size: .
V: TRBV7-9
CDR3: CASSFGGGKARDEQFF
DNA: TGTGCCAGCAGCTTTGGGGGGGGCAAGGCACGAGATGAGCAGTTCTTC

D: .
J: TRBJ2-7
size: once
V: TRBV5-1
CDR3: CASSGEATYEQYF
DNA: TGCGCCAGCAGCGGGGAGGCAACCTACGAGCAGTACTTC

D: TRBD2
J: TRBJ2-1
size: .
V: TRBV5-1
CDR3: CASRKGGGAENEQFF
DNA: TGCGCCAGCCGGAAAGGCGGGGGGGCCGAAAATGAGCAGTTCTTC

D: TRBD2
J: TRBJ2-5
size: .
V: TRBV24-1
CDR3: CATGLAGVGTQYF
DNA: TGTGCCACCGGCCTAGCGGGGGTAGGGACCCAGTACTTC

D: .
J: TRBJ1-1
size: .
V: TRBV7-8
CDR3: CASSLDRVTEAFF
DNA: TGTGCCAGCAGCTTAGACAGGGTAACTGAAGCTTTCTTT

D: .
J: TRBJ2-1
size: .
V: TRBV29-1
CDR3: CSVLTDGNEQFF
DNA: TGCAGCGTCCTGACAGACGGGAATGAGCAGTTCTTC

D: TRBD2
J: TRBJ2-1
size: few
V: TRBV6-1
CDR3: CASSVWGGGADNEQFF
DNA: TGTGCCAGCAGTGTGTGGGGCGGGGGGGCCGACAATGAGCAGTTCTTC

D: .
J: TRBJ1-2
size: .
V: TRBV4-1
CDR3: CASSQDSGSFLGGYGYTF
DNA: TGCGCCAGCAGCCAAGATAGTGGGTCTTTCCTAGGAGGCTATGGCTACACCTTC

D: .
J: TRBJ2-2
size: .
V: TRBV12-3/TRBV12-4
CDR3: CASSGWSGELFF
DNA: TGTGCCAGCAGCGGGTGGAGCGGGGAGCTGTTTTTT

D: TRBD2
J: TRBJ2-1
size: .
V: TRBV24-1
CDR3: CATMPSGTSGADEQFF
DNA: TGTGCCACCATGCCCTCCGGGACTAGCGGGGCGGATGAGCAGTTCTTC

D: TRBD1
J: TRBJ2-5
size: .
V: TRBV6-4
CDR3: CASSDSGTGRRYF
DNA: TGTGCCAGCAGTGACTCAGGGACAGGGCGGCGGTACTTC

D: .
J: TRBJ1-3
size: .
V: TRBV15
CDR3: CATSRHQPGQGGSGNTIYF
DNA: TGTGCCACCAGCCGACACCAGCCGGGGCAGGGAGGGTCCGGAAACACCATATATTTT

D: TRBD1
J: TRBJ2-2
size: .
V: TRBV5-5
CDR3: CASSLLGTVTPGELFF
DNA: TGTGCCAGCAGCTTGCTTGGGACAGTAACCCCCGGGGAGCTGTTTTTT

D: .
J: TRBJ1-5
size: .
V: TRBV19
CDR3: CASSIQNSNQPQHF
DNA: TGTGCCAGTAGTATCCAAAATAGCAATCAGCCCCAGCATTTT

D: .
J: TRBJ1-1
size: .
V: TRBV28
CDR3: CASSSGYGAWNTEAFF
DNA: TGTGCCAGCAGTTCCGGATATGGGGCTTGGAACACTGAAGCTTTCTTT

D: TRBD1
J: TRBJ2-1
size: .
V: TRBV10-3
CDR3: CAVRGTGGLNEQFF
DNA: TGTGCCGTCCGAGGGACAGGGGGTCTTAATGAGCAGTTCTTC

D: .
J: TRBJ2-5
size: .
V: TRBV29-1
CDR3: CSVGLQIRGETQYF
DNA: TGCAGCGTGGGACTGCAAATCAGAGGAGAGACCCAGTACTTC

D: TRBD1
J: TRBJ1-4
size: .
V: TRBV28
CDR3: CASSSVGQGDEKLFF
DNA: TGTGCCAGCAGTTCGGTAGGACAGGGGGATGAAAAACTGTTTTTT

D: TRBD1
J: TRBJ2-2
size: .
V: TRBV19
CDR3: CASKGRGPNTGELFF
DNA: TGTGCCAGTAAAGGCAGGGGGCCCAACACCGGGGAGCTGTTTTTT

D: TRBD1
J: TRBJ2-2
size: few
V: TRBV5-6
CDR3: CASSDPDRGNTGELFF
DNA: TGTGCCAGCAGCGACCCGGACAGGGGGAACACCGGGGAGCTGTTTTTT

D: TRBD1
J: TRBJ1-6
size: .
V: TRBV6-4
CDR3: CASSESRDSNSPLHF
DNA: TGTGCCAGCAGTGAGTCCCGGGACAGCAATTCACCCCTCCACTTT